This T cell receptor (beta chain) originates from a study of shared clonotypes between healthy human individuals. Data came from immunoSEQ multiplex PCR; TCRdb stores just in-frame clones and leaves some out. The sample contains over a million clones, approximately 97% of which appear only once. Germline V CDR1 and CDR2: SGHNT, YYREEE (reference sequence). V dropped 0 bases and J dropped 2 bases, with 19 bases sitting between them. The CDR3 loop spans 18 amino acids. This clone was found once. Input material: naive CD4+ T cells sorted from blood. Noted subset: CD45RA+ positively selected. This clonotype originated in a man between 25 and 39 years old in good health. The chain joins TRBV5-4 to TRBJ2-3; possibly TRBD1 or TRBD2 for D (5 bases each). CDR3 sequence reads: CASSLAPHHRGFTDTQYF. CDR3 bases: TGTGCCAGCAGCTTGGCCCCTCATCACCGGGGCTTCACAGATACGCAGTATTTT.